The 22 T cell receptor beta chains presented below share a single source sample, sequenced in a study of post-analysis software for immune sequencing data. Points from the study as a whole: In patients, five TRBV segments were more frequent than in controls, with TRBV5-6, TRBV5-1 and TRBV20-1 among them.

These receptors have no known antigen. The TCR beta cDNA libraries contained unique molecular identifiers. From the PCR reads, TCRdb called clonotypes with MiXCR, one entry per CDR3 protein. The sample holds about 770,000 distinct CDR3 sequences, more than 45% seen once. Source material: blood. The receptors here all came from a girl aged 10-17 years with multiple sclerosis.

In its sample, this clonotype was seen a few times. CDR3 coding DNA: TGCAGCGTTGATGCAGGGCCCAGTGGCTACACCTTC. Its protein is CSVDAGPSGYTF. The rearrangement joins TRBV29-1 to TRBJ1-2, with a weak D call TRBD1 (5 bases). This CDR3 region has 12 residues. V was cut by 3 bases and J by 7 bases, with 12 bases left in between. CDR1 is SQVTM, CDR2 ANQGSEA, per germline.

The chain recombines TRBV29-1 with TRBJ2-1; unclear D gene. Trimming stripped 3 bases from V and 7 bases from J, with 7 bases between. Germline V lookup: CDR1 SQVTM, CDR2 ANQGSEA. The CDR3 length is 11 residues. The CDR3 sequence is CSVDRVNEQFF. In DNA, the CDR3 is TGCAGCGTTGACCGGGTGAATGAGCAGTTCTTC.

This rearrangement joins TRBV10-3 to TRBJ1-1, with D unresolved. Trimming cost V 0 bases and J 7 bases, with 6 bases left between them. The CDR3 length is 12 residues. The germline gives CDR1 ENHRY, CDR2 SYGVKD. CDR3 DNA: TGTGCCATCAGTGAGTCGGCGGATGAAGCTTTCTTT. It yields the protein CAISESADEAFF.

The CDR3 nucleotides read TGCAGTGCTACTACAGGGGGAGGCTCGGTTGAAAAACTGTATTTT. This encodes CSATTGGGSVEKLYF. This chain uses TRBV20-1 with TRBJ2-3; TRBD1 agrees at 8 bases. Trimming at V came to 4 bases and at J to 14 bases, leaving 20 bases not matched to a gene. The CDR3 is made up of 15 amino acids. CDR1 is DFQATT and CDR2 is SNEGSKA in the germline V gene (reference sequence).

The chain is built from TRBV7-2 and TRBJ2-4, with 10 bases lining up with TRBD2. Germline-derived CDR1 and CDR2 are SGHTA and FQGNSA. The CDR3 runs to 17 residues. The V segment lost 3 bases and the J segment 13 bases; nucleotides outside the gene matches: 18. Here the CDR3 reads CASSLRRTSGINNEQYF. The CDR3 nucleotides are TGTGCCAGCAGCTTGAGACGGACTAGCGGTATAAACAATGAGCAGTACTTC. The full variable domain, its missing parts supplied by reference TRBV7-2 and TRBJ2-4, is GAGVSQSPSNKVTEKGKDVELRCDPISGHTALYWYRQSLGQGLEFLIYFQGNSAPDKSGLPSDRFSAERTGGSVSTLTIQRTQQEDSAVYLCASSLRRTSGINNEQYFGAGTRLSVL.

This clonotype was recorded many times. The CDR3 protein is CASSRDRDYEQYF. In DNA, the CDR3 is TGTGCCAGCAGCCGGGACAGGGACTACGAGCAGTACTTC. The rearrangement uses TRBV6-5 and TRBJ2-7; 9 nucleotides line up with TRBD1. Losses at the gene ends were 6 bases for V and 3 bases for J; bases not matched to a gene: 3. Germline assignment: CDR1 MNHEY and CDR2 SVGAGI. This CDR3 comprises 13 residues.

A word on this clonotype: One end of the junction varies from germline; a read error may be responsible. The chain uses TRBV27 and TRBJ2-3, with D perhaps matching TRBD1 (5 bases). The CDR3 sequence is 13 residues long. Germline CDR1 and CDR2: MNHEY and SMNVEV (reference sequence). Here the CDR3 reads CVSSPRQWDTQYF. In nucleotides, the CDR3 is TGTGTCAGCAGTCCCAGACAGTGGGATACGCAGTATTTT.

A note on this clonotype: The junction differs from germline at one of its ends, possibly a read error. The CDR3 here is CGVGAWDTEAFF. The DNA of the CDR3 is TGCGGCGTTGGGGCTTGGGACACTGAAGCTTTCTTT. This rearrangement joins TRBV29-1 to TRBJ1-1, with D perhaps matching TRBD1 (5 bases). CDR3 length: 12 amino acids. The germline V gene has CDR1 SQVTM and CDR2 ANQGSEA.

V usage is TRBV6-2 or TRBV6-3 and J usage is TRBJ2-1, with a tentative D call TRBD2 (6 bases). Germline assignment: CDR1 MNHEY and CDR2 SVGEGT. The CDR3 is made up of 14 amino acids. Trimming removed 5 bases at V and 13 bases at J, with 21 bases between. The CDR3 here is CASSPPFGSETQFF. CDR3 bases: TGTGCCAGCAGTCCCCCTTTCGGGAGCGAGACCCAGTTCTTC.

This clonotype showed up just a few times. The J gene is TRBJ2-7, the V gene TRBV6-5; D is undetermined. Germline CDR1 MNHEY, CDR2 SVGAGI. Trimming shortened V by 0 bases and J by 0 bases, and 9 bases separated the two germline ends. The CDR3 sequence is 15 residues long. The CDR3 DNA reads as TGTGCCAGCAGTTACTCCACACTTAGCTCCTACGAGCAGTACTTC. The encoded protein is CASSYSTLSSYEQYF.

The rearrangement joins TRBV12-3 or TRBV12-4 to TRBJ2-7; 9 bases agree with TRBD1. Germline trimming cut 4 bases from V and 6 bases from J; bases unmatched to any gene: 7. This CDR3 region has 14 residues. CDR3 protein: CASSSGTGTSEQYF. The CDR3 DNA follows: TGTGCCAGCAGTTCCGGGACAGGGACGTCCGAGCAGTACTTC.

V is TRBV4-2 and J is TRBJ2-4, with TRBD2 matching over 14 bases. This CDR3 is built from 19 residues. Germline V CDR1 and CDR2: LGHNA, YNFKEQ. J gave up 5 bases and V 4 bases, and 13 bases lay outside the gene matches. Written as DNA, the CDR3 is TGTGCCAGCAGCCTTGTAGTCGGGACTAGCGGGGGCGGTCAAAACATTCAGTACTTC. It translates to CASSLVVGTSGGGQNIQYF.

CDR3 coding DNA: TGTGCCAGCAGCACCGGACTAGCGGGAGGTACAGATACGCAGTATTTT. It specifies CASSTGLAGGTDTQYF. The rearrangement joins TRBV5-6 to TRBJ2-3; 14 bases fit TRBD2. The ends lost 4 bases at V and 3 bases at J; junction bases unmatched: 4. Germline V CDR1 and CDR2: SGHDT, YYEEEE. This CDR3 is 16 amino acids long.

With regard to this clonotype: A junction end diverges from the germline sequence, so it may reflect a read error. This chain's CDR3 is CANSQDWAAMSYYNEQFF. Here the CDR3 DNA reads TGCGCCAACAGCCAAGATTGGGCAGCCATGAGCTACTACAATGAGCAGTTCTTC. This sequence joins TRBV4-3 and TRBJ2-1, with D hard to call. CDR1 LGHNA and CDR2 YSLEER come from the germline V gene. The CDR3 contains 18 residues.

This clonotype was counted a few times. The chain is built from TRBV20-1 and TRBJ2-1, with 11 bases lining up with TRBD2. Germline CDR1 is DFQATT and CDR2 is SNEGSKA (reference sequence). The CDR3 is made up of 15 amino acids. Unmatched junction bases numbered 11, after V lost 6 bases and J lost 7 bases. The CDR3 DNA is TGCAGTGCCTCCATAGCGGGAGGGGGGGGAAATGAGCAGTTCTTC. It yields the protein CSASIAGGGGNEQFF.

The V gene is TRBV24-1, the J gene TRBJ2-1, with D possibly being TRBD2 (6 bases). CDR1 KGHDR and CDR2 SFDVKD come from the germline V gene. CDR3 length: 15 amino acids. Trimming cost V 3 bases and J 8 bases, with 16 bases left between them. CDR3 region: CATSDPRLVRHEQFF. The CDR3 DNA follows: TGTGCCACCAGTGATCCACGACTAGTCCGGCATGAGCAGTTCTTC.

In its sample, this clonotype was seen once. The chain recombines TRBV7-2 with TRBJ2-1, with TRBD2 matching 10 bases. Germline V CDR1 and CDR2: SGHTA, FQGNSA. The junction had 4 bases not matched to a gene; V was cut back by 3 bases and J by 5 bases. This CDR3 is 15 amino acids long. The CDR3 region has the DNA TGTGCCAGCAGCTTTACTAGCGGGATAGACAATGAGCAGTTCTTC. This encodes CASSFTSGIDNEQFF.

The V gene is TRBV29-1, the J gene TRBJ2-7, with a tentative D call TRBD2 (6 bases). The tail of the sequence fits TRBJ2-5 better, so the J call may be wrong. Looked up from germline, CDR1 is SQVTM and CDR2 is ANQGSEA. CDR3 length: 14 residues. The CDR3 DNA is TGCAGCGTTGAGGGGGTGCGGCGGGGAGGGACCCAGTACTTC. Protein: CSVEGVRRGGTQYF.

This clonotype was seen a few times. The chain recombines TRBV10-3 with TRBJ2-6; 7 bases are shared with TRBD2. Germline assignment: CDR1 ENHRY and CDR2 SYGVKD. V shed 4 bases, J shed 0 bases, and the junction held 12 bases outside the gene matches. CDR3 length: 19 residues. The CDR3 DNA reads TGTGCCATCAGTGGCCAGGGACTAAGGGGATCCTCTGGGGCCAACGTCCTGACTTTC. This sequence encodes CAISGQGLRGSSGANVLTF.

The chain links TRBV11-2 to TRBJ2-4; possible D gene TRBD2, 6 bases. This CDR3 comprises 11 residues. Trimming shortened V by 4 bases and J by 13 bases, and 11 bases separated the two germline ends. Per germline, CDR1 SGHAT and CDR2 FQNNGV. The CDR3 spells CASSSYREQYF. The CDR3 DNA sequence: TGTGCCAGCAGCTCCTACCGGGAGCAGTACTTC.

This clonotype was observed a handful of times. The rearrangement links TRBV20-1 to TRBJ1-2, with D maybe TRBD1 (5 bases). CDR3 length: 13 residues. The V and J ends lost 6 bases and 4 bases respectively, with 15 bases between them. From germline, CDR1 is DFQATT and CDR2 SNEGSKA (reference sequence). The CDR3 region is CSALLEGFYGYTF. The DNA of the CDR3 is TGCAGTGCGCTCCTGGAGGGGTTCTATGGCTACACCTTC.

In its sample, this clonotype was seen a few times. In nucleotides, the CDR3 is TGCGCCAGCAGCCAAGATTCGGTTACGCAGTATTTT. This gives the protein CASSQDSVTQYF. The V gene is TRBV4-3, the J gene TRBJ2-3; D is unresolved. Germline assignment: CDR1 LGHNA and CDR2 YSLEER. The CDR3 spans 12 residues. V lost 0 bases and J lost 8, with 6 bases in between.